These 25 T cell receptor beta chains share one sample of origin, sequenced in a study of identical twins (dated by TCRdb to about 2016). The library was prepared using 5' RACE. Sequenced using an Illumina HiSeq 2000. TCRdb reworked the public reads: Q25 trimming with fastp, MiXCR clone assembly, productive beta chains retained. Every distinct CDR3 protein forms one entry, paired with its most common genes and DNA. The sample includes 500,000 to 600,000 distinct CDR3 sequences, with about 20% observed a single time. 0.75% to 0.95% of the sample is held by the ten biggest clonotypes. The sample was also reused in another study, on T cells expressing NK-cell markers.

The sample taken for sequencing was CD4+ T cells sorted from blood. All receptors derive from a woman aged 18 to 35 in good health.

This clonotype has at least ten counts. The gene calls are TRBV21-1 and TRBJ2-7; TRBD1 reflects the table's D call only, with no check against the DNA. TRBV21-1 is recorded as a pseudogene. The CDR3 contains 15 residues. The CDR3 nucleotides are TGTGCCAGCAGCATCGGGACAGGAGGCTCCTACGAGCAGTACTTC. Protein: CASSIGTGGSYEQYF.

The V call is TRBV19, the J call TRBJ2-2; perhaps TRBD1 as D (7 bases). Per the germline V gene, CDR1 is LNHDA and CDR2 is SQIVND (reference sequence). This CDR3 has 17 residues. Trimming shortened V by 6 bases and J by 2 bases, and 19 bases separated the two germline ends. The CDR3 region is CASRESSRGENTGELFF. The CDR3 DNA sequence: TGTGCCAGTAGGGAATCGTCCAGGGGGGAAAACACCGGGGAGCTGTTTTTT.

This clonotype has just a few counts. The chain combines TRBV20-1 with TRBJ2-5; maybe TRBD1 (7 bases). The CDR3 totals 14 residues. In germline, CDR1 is DFQATT, CDR2 SNEGSKA (reference sequence). CDR3 residues: CSRGAGSRQETQYF. DNA for the CDR3: TGCAGCAGGGGGGCCGGGAGTCGGCAAGAGACCCAGTACTTC.

The chain uses TRBV7-2 and TRBJ2-7, with D perhaps given as TRBD1 or TRBD2 (6 bases each). The CDR3 is 16 amino acids. Germline-derived CDR1 and CDR2 are SGHTA and FQGNSA. V was trimmed by 5 bases and J by 1 base, leaving 18 bases between them. CDR3 nucleotide sequence: TGTGCCAGCAGCCTAGGAGGGGGTCGTGGGTCCTACGAGCAGTACTTC. This codes for CASSLGGGRGSYEQYF. Together with reference TRBV7-2 and TRBJ2-7, the CDR3 gives the full variable domain: GAGVSQSPSNKVTEKGKDVELRCDPISGHTALYWYRQSLGQGLEFLIYFQGNSAPDKSGLPSDRFSAERTGGSVSTLTIQRTQQEDSAVYLCASSLGGGRGSYEQYFGPGTRLTVT.

This clonotype was counted only a few times. This chain uses TRBV5-1 with TRBJ2-3; a possible D gene is TRBD2 (6 bases). The CDR3 totals 16 residues. Between the trimmed V and J ends, which lost 5 bases and 0 bases, there was a span of 16 bases. In germline, CDR1 is SGHRS, CDR2 YFSETQ. DNA of the CDR3: TGCGCCAGCAGGAGGGGAGGTCTCGCCAGCACAGATACGCAGTATTTT. This translates into CASRRGGLASTDTQYF.

The V and J genes are TRBV12-3 or TRBV12-4 and TRBJ2-1, with 13 bases identical to TRBD2. This CDR3 comprises 16 residues. The junction had 9 bases not matched to a gene; V was cut back by 6 bases and J by 7 bases. CDR3 DNA sequence: TGTGCCAGCAGAGAAACTAGCGGGAGGGCCGGTAATGAGCAGTTCTTC. Its protein product is CASRETSGRAGNEQFF.

The sample holds many counts of this clonotype. The chain couples TRBV5-1 to TRBJ2-3; 7 bases fit TRBD1. With 0 bases clipped from V and 1 base from J, the junction kept 5 bases outside the gene matches. Per the germline V gene, CDR1 is SGHRS and CDR2 is YFSETQ. The CDR3 sequence is 16 residues long. CDR3 bases: TGCGCCAGCAGCTTGGCCGGACAGGTTCGCACAGATACGCAGTATTTT. This translates into CASSLAGQVRTDTQYF.

J is TRBJ2-6 and V is TRBV29-1, with D hard to call. Trimming removed 5 bases from V and 0 bases from J, with 8 bases in between. There are 14 residues in the CDR3. Per the germline V gene, CDR1 is SQVTM and CDR2 is ANQGSEA. The DNA of the CDR3 is TGCAGCGTTCTTACCTACTCTGGGGCCAACGTCCTGACTTTC. This gives the protein CSVLTYSGANVLTF.

The CDR3 sequence: CATSANLGNEQFF. The CDR3 region has the DNA TGTGCCACCAGTGCCAACCTAGGGAATGAGCAGTTCTTC. The chain links TRBV24-1 to TRBJ2-1; the D is unclear. The length of the CDR3 is 13 residues. The V end lost 5 bases, the J end lost 7 bases, and 11 bases lay between the germline ends. Germline CDR1 KGHDR, CDR2 SFDVKD.

J is TRBJ1-2 and V is TRBV7-2; TRBD1 might be the D (6 bases). V shed 1 base and J shed 12 bases, with 18 bases lying between them. CDR1 SGHTA and CDR2 FQGNSA come from the germline V gene. This CDR3 is built from 14 residues. The chain's CDR3 is CASSLDLAGESDTF. In DNA form, the CDR3 reads TGTGCCAGCAGCTTAGATCTCGCAGGGGAATCGGACACCTTC. The whole variable domain, filled in from reference TRBV7-2 and TRBJ1-2, reads GAGVSQSPSNKVTEKGKDVELRCDPISGHTALYWYRQSLGQGLEFLIYFQGNSAPDKSGLPSDRFSAERTGGSVSTLTIQRTQQEDSAVYLCASSLDLAGESDTFGSGTRLTVV.

The V and J genes are TRBV7-2 and TRBJ1-2, with a weak D call TRBD1 (5 bases). Trimming removed 1 base from V and 3 bases from J, with 9 bases in between. CDR3 length: 14 residues. Germline-derived CDR1 and CDR2 are SGHTA and FQGNSA. CDR3 in DNA: TGTGCCAGCAGCTTAGGAGGGGAGTACTATGGCTACACCTTC. Its translation is CASSLGGEYYGYTF.

This clonotype has just a few counts. V usage is TRBV6-5 and J usage is TRBJ2-2, with D hard to call. Germline V lookup: CDR1 MNHEY, CDR2 SVGAGI. The CDR3 consists of 14 residues. V lost 0 bases, J lost 9 bases, and 11 bases lay in between. The CDR3 DNA is TGTGCCAGCAGTTACTCGATGGACCCGTGGGAGCTGTTTTTT. It specifies CASSYSMDPWELFF.

This clonotype was detected only a few times. The chain combines TRBV20-1 with TRBJ2-1; 12 bases map to TRBD2. The germline gives CDR1 DFQATT, CDR2 SNEGSKA (reference sequence). The CDR3 has 13 amino acids. The CDR3 nucleotides are TGCAGCGTTCTAGCGGGAGGGGGCAATGAGCAGTTCTTC. It yields the protein CSVLAGGGNEQFF.

This clonotype was seen at least ten times. V and J are TRBV20-1 and TRBJ2-7; tentative D call: TRBD1 (6 bases). CDR1 and CDR2 (germline): DFQATT, SNEGSKA (reference sequence). V was trimmed by 6 bases and J by 3 bases, leaving 15 bases between them. The CDR3 runs 13 residues. The CDR3 here is CSALDRPHYEQYF. As DNA, the CDR3 is TGCAGTGCACTCGACAGGCCGCACTACGAGCAGTACTTC.

The rearrangement uses TRBV25-1 and TRBJ1-1; no definite D call. The CDR3 has 12 residues. The germline V gene encodes CDR1 MGHDK and CDR2 SYGVNS. The V and J ends lost 6 bases and 1 base respectively, with 6 bases between them. This CDR3 is CASRATNTEAFF. CDR3 in DNA: TGTGCCAGCAGGGCGACGAACACTGAAGCTTTCTTT.

The V and J genes are TRBV20-1 and TRBJ2-1; no definite D call. From germline, CDR1 is DFQATT and CDR2 SNEGSKA (reference sequence). This CDR3 spans 12 amino acids. V was trimmed by 1 base and J by 10 bases, leaving 11 bases between them. The CDR3 DNA sequence: TGCAGTGCTAGAGTGGTCGTGGGGGAGCAGTTCTTC. This translates into CSARVVVGEQFF.

This clonotype showed up just a few times. The chain links TRBV5-1 to TRBJ1-5; D gene unclear. Germline V lookup: CDR1 SGHRS, CDR2 YFSETQ. Trimming pared 4 bases from V and 2 bases from J, leaving 10 bases between. CDR3 length: 14 residues. The CDR3 loop is CASSAGSGNQPQHF. The CDR3 DNA is TGCGCCAGCAGCGCGGGTTCAGGCAATCAGCCCCAGCATTTT. The variable domain in full, with the rest retrieved from reference TRBV5-1 and TRBJ1-5, is KAGVTQTPRYLIKTRGQQVTLSCSPISGHRSVSWYQQTPGQGLQFLFEYFSETQRNKGNFPGRFSGRQFSNSRSEMNVSTLELGDSALYLCASSAGSGNQPQHFGDGTRLSIL.

This chain joins TRBV7-6 and TRBJ2-1; possible D gene TRBD2, 5 bases. V lost 5 bases and J lost 4, with 12 bases in between. This CDR3 region has 14 residues. Germline V CDR1 and CDR2: SGHVS, FNYEAQ. CDR3 loop: CASSPRATYNEQFF. In DNA, the CDR3 is TGTGCCAGCAGCCCGCGGGCGACGTACAATGAGCAGTTCTTC.

V usage is TRBV5-4 and J usage is TRBJ2-7; 10 positions match TRBD2. The germline CDR1 and CDR2 sequences are SGHNT and YYREEE (reference sequence). The CDR3 runs to 15 residues. The V gene end was trimmed by 6 bases and the J gene end by 3 bases; junction bases not matched to a gene: 9. CDR3 sequence reads: CASKIAGGPLYEQYF. CDR3 bases: TGTGCCAGCAAGATAGCGGGAGGCCCCCTCTACGAGCAGTACTTC.

This clonotype occurred a few times. V usage is TRBV20-1 and J usage is TRBJ2-5, with 7 nucleotides matching TRBD1. The CDR3 sequence is 14 residues long. The ends lost 0 bases at V and 4 bases at J; junction bases unmatched: 5. Germline values: CDR1 DFQATT, CDR2 SNEGSKA (reference sequence). CDR3 sequence (DNA): TGCAGTGCTAGAGACCCGACAGGGCGAGAGACCCAGTACTTC. Protein: CSARDPTGRETQYF.

This clonotype came up a few times. This sequence joins TRBV7-2 and TRBJ2-1; no clear D gene. Germline V gene sequence: CDR1 SGHTA, CDR2 FQGNSA. CDR3 length: 14 residues. The V and J ends lost 2 bases and 5 bases respectively, with 10 bases between them. CDR3 protein: CASSLRSKDNEQFF. In nucleotides, the CDR3 is TGTGCCAGCAGCTTAAGGTCTAAGGACAATGAGCAGTTCTTC. The variable domain in full, with the rest retrieved from reference TRBV7-2 and TRBJ2-1, is GAGVSQSPSNKVTEKGKDVELRCDPISGHTALYWYRQSLGQGLEFLIYFQGNSAPDKSGLPSDRFSAERTGGSVSTLTIQRTQQEDSAVYLCASSLRSKDNEQFFGPGTRLTVL.

The V and J genes are TRBV10-3 and TRBJ2-5, with 14 bases identical to TRBD2. CDR3 size: 18 residues. V shed 4 bases and J 0 bases; nucleotides not matched to a gene: 7. CDR1 and CDR2 (germline): ENHRY, SYGVKD. CDR3 nucleotide sequence: TGTGCCATCAGTGGTACTCCGGGACTAGCGGGAGACCAAGAGACCCAGTACTTC. Translated, it gives CAISGTPGLAGDQETQYF.

The V call is TRBV18, the J call TRBJ2-7, with a weak D call TRBD2 (6 bases). Germline CDR1 and CDR2: KGHSH and LQKENI. The CDR3 covers 15 residues. Between the trimmed V and J ends, which lost 3 bases and 0 bases, there was a span of 12 bases. The CDR3 DNA sequence: TGTGCCAGCTCACCTCGACGGGAGAGCTCCTACGAGCAGTACTTC. Translating it yields CASSPRRESSYEQYF.

The rearrangement joins TRBV6-1 to TRBJ1-5; no clear D gene. Germline CDR1 reads MNHNS; CDR2 reads SASEGT. The CDR3 totals 14 residues. Between the trimmed V and J ends, which lost 9 bases and 1 base, there was a span of 13 bases. CDR3 in DNA: TGTGCCAGTTGGAGAGGCGTAAGCAATCAGCCCCAGCATTTT. The encoded protein is CASWRGVSNQPQHF.

V is TRBV5-1 and J is TRBJ2-7; TRBD1 agrees at 8 bases. This CDR3 is 14 amino acids long. Germline V gives CDR1 SGHRS, CDR2 YFSETQ. J lost 3 bases, V lost 5 bases, and 7 bases had no gene match. The CDR3 DNA reads TGCGCCAGCAGGGTGGACAGGGCGCACTACGAGCAGTACTTC. Protein product: CASRVDRAHYEQYF.